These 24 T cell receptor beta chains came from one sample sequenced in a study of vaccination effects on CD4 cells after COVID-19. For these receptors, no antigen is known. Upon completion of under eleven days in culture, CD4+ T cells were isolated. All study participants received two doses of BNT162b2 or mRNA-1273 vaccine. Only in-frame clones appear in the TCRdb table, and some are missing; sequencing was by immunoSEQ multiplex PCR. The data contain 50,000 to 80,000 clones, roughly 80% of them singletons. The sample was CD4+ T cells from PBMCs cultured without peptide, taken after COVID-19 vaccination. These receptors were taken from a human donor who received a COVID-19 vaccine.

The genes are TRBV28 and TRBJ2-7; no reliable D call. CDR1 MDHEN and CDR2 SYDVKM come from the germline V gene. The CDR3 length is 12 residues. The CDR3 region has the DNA TGTGCCAGCAGTCCGGACGGAGTCCGTGTGAACGTC. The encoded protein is CASSPDGVRVNV.

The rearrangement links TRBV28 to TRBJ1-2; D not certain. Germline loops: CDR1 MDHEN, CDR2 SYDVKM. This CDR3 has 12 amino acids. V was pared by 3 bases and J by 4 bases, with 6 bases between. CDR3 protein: CASSLPFYGYTF. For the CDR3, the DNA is TGTGCCAGCAGTTTGCCCTTCTATGGCTACACCTTC.

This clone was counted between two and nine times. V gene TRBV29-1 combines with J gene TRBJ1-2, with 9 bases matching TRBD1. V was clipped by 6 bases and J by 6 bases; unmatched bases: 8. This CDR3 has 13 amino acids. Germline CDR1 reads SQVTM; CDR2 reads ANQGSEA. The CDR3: CSVGRGQGNGYTF. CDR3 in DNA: TGCAGCGTCGGACGGGGACAGGGAAATGGCTACACCTTC.

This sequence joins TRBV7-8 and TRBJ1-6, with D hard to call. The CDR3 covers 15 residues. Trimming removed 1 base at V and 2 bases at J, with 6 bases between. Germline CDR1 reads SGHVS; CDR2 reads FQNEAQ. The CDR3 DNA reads TGTGCCAGCAGCTTAGACGAGACCTATAATTCACCCCTCCACTTT. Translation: CASSLDETYNSPLHF.

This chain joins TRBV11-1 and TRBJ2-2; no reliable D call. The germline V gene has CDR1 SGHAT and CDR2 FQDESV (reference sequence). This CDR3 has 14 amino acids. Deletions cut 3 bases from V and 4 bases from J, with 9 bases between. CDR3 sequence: CASSLSVGTGELFF. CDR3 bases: TGTGCCAGCAGCTTGTCAGTCGGCACCGGGGAGCTGTTTTTT.

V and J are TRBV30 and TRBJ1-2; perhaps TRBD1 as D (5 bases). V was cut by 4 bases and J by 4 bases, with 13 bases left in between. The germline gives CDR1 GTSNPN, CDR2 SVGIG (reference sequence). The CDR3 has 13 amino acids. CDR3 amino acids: CAWIPGWGYGYTF. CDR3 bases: TGTGCCTGGATTCCAGGGTGGGGCTATGGCTACACCTTC.

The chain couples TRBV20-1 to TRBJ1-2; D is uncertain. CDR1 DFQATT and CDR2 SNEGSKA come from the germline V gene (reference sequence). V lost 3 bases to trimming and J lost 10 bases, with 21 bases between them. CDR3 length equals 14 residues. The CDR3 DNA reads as TGCAGTGCTAGTTTCAGGCCCCAATCGGAGGCCTACACCTTC. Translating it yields CSASFRPQSEAYTF.

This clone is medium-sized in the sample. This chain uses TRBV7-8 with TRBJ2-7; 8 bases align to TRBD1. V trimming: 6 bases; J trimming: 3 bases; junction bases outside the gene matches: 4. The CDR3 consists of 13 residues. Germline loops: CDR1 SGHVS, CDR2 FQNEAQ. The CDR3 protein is CASSRGQDYEQYV. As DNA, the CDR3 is TGTGCCAGCAGTCGGGGACAGGACTACGAGCAGTACGTC.

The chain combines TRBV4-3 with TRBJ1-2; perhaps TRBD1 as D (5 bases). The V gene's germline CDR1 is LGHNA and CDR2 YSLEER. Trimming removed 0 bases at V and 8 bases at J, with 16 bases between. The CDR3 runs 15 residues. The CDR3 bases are TGCGCCAGCAGCCAAGAGATATCCAGGCCAGGGGGCTACACCTTC. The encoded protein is CASSQEISRPGGYTF.

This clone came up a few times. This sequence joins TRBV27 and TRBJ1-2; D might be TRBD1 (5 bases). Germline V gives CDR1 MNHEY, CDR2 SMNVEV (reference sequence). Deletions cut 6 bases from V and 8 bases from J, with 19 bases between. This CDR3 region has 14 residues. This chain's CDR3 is CASSQSGGMAGYTF. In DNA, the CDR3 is TGTGCCAGCAGCCAAAGTGGGGGGATGGCGGGCTACACCTTC.

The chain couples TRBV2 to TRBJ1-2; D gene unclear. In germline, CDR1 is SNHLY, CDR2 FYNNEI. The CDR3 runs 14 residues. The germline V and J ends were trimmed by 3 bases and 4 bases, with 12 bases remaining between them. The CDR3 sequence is CASSDGLRSYGYTF. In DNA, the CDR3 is TGTGCCAGCAGTGACGGACTGAGATCCTATGGCTACACCTTC.

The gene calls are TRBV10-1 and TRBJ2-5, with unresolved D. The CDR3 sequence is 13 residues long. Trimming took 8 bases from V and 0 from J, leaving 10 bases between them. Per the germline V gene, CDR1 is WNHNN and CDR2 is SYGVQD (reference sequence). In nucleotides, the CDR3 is TGCGCCAGCGAACCCAAGTACCAAGAGACCCAGTACTTC. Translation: CASEPKYQETQYF.

CDR3 DNA sequence: TGTGCCAGCAGCTTAGCTGGTGGCCCTACCTACGAGCAGTACGTC. It codes for CASSLAGGPTYEQYV. The rearrangement links TRBV7-8 to TRBJ2-7; D is undetermined. Trimming removed 0 bases at V and 2 bases at J, with 11 bases between. In germline, CDR1 is SGHVS, CDR2 FQNEAQ. The CDR3 is made up of 15 amino acids.

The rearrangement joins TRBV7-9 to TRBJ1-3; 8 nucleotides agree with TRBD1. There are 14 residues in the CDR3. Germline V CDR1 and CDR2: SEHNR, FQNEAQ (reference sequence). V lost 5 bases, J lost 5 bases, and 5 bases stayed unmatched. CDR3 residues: CASSDRGNRNTIYF. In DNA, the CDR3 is TGTGCCAGCAGCGACAGGGGTAACAGAAACACCATATATTTT.

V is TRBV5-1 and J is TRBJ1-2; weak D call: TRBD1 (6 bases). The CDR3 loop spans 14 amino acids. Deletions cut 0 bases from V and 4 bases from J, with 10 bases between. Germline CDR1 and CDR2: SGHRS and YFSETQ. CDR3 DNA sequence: TGCGCCAGCAGCTTGGACCGGGGGCCCTATGGCTACACCTTC. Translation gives CASSLDRGPYGYTF.

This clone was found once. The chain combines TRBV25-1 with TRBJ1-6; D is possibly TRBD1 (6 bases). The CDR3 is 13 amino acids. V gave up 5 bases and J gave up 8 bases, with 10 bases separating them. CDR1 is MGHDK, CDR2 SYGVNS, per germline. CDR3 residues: CASSWTAHSPLHF. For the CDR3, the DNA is TGTGCCAGCAGTTGGACAGCCCATTCACCCCTCCACTTT.

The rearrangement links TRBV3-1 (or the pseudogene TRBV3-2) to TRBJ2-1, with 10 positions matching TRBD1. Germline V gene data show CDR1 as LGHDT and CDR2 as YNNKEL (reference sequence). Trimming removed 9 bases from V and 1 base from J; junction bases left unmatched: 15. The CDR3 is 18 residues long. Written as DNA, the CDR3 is TGTGCCAGTACCCAGGGGACAGGGGCTACAAGGTCCTACAATGAGCAGTTCTTC. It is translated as CASTQGTGATRSYNEQFF.

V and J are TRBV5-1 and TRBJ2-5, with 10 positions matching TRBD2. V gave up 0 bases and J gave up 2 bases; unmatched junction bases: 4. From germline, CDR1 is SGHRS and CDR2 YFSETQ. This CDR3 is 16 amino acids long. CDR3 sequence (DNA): TGCGCCAGCAGCTTGGGAGTAGCGGGGGGTCAAGAGACCCAGTACTTC. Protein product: CASSLGVAGGQETQYF.

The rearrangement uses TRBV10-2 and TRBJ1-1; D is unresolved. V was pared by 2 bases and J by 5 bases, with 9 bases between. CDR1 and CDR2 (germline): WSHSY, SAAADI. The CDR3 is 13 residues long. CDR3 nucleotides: TGCGCCAGCAGTGAGCTAGCTGCGACTGAAGCTTTCTTT. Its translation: CASSELAATEAFF.

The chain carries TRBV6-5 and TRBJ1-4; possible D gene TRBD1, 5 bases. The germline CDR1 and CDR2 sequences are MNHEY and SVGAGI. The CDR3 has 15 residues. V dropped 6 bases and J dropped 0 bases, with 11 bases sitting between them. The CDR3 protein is CASRADRSTNEKLFF. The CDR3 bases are TGTGCCAGCAGGGCAGACAGATCAACTAATGAAAAACTGTTTTTT.

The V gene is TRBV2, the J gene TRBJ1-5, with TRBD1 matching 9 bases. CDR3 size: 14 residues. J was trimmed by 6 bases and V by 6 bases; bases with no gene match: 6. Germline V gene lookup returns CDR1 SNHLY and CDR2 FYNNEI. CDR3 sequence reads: CASRATGGGQPQHF. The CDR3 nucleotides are TGTGCCAGCAGGGCGACAGGGGGAGGTCAGCCCCAGCATTTT.

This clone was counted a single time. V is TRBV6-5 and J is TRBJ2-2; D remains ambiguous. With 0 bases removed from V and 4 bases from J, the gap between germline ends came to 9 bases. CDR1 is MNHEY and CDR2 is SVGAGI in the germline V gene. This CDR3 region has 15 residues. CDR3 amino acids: CASSYSRIFTGELFF. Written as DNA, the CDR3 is TGTGCCAGCAGTTACTCTAGGATTTTCACCGGGGAGCTGTTTTTT.

The CDR3: CASSPSDRGNTEAFF. CDR3 sequence (DNA): TGTGCCAGCTCACCATCAGACAGGGGGAACACTGAAGCTTTCTTT. The chain combines TRBV18 with TRBJ1-1; 8 nucleotides match TRBD1. Germline-derived CDR1 and CDR2 are KGHSH and LQKENI. The V gene end was trimmed by 2 bases and the J gene end by 1 base; junction bases not matched to a gene: 3. CDR3 length equals 15 residues.

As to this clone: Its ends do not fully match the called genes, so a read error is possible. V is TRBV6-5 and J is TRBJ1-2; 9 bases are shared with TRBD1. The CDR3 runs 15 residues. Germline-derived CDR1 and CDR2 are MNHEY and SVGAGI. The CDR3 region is CASRTGTGINDGYTF. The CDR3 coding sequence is TGTGCCAGCAGAACCGGGACAGGGATTAACGATGGCTACACCTTC.